This T cell receptor (beta chain) is from a study of T-cell memory formation after mild COVID-19. Study results and caveats: The main location of contracting CD4+ clones was CM and EM, and that of contracting CD8+ clones was EMRA.

Germline CDR1 and CDR2: SQVTM and ANQGSEA. The V end lost 7 bases, the J end lost 1 base, and 17 bases lay between the germline ends. This CDR3 contains 15 residues. 5'RACE primed at constant segments yielded TCR alpha and TCR beta cDNA libraries bearing sample barcodes and UMIs. TCRdb passed the 5' RACE reads through MiXCR, listing each CDR3 protein once. The sample includes fewer than 90,000 distinct CDR3 sequences, around 14% seen only once; the top ten take roughly 33%. With regard to this clonotype: Its target is not known.

The TCR was taken from an adult woman who had mild COVID-19 (a few samples of this study predate the infection). Cell type and time point are not known. This sequence joins TRBV29-1 and TRBJ1-3; no reliable D call. Specimen: PBMCs or a T cell subset sorted from them (not recorded which). CDR3 residues: CSAFETIGSGNTIYF. Written as DNA, the CDR3 is TGCAGCGCGTTTGAAACAATTGGGTCTGGAAACACCATATATTTT.